These 22 T cell receptor beta chains were all obtained from the same sample, sequenced in a study of blood T cell repertoires in COVID-19. Assay used: immunoSEQ multiplex PCR; TCRdb lists only in-frame clones, some missing. The table lists hundreds of thousands of clones, 87% of them singletons. Sequenced sample: PBMCs or T cells enriched from blood (not recorded which). These TCRs come from a middle-aged man in a cohort exposed to, infected with or recovered from COVID-19 (not recorded which).

This clone has only one observation. This chain joins TRBV19 and TRBJ2-7; a possible D gene is TRBD2 (6 bases). This CDR3 is built from 13 residues. The germline V and J ends were trimmed by 4 bases and 3 bases, with 10 bases remaining between them. The germline V gene encodes CDR1 LNHDA and CDR2 SQIVND (reference sequence). The CDR3 DNA follows: TGTGCCAGTAGTAGCGGGAACCTCTACGAGCAGTACTTC. This translates into CASSSGNLYEQYF.

This CDR3 is CASSPDGTGDRNIQYF. The CDR3 DNA sequence: TGTGCCAGCTCACCTGACGGGACAGGGGATAGAAACATTCAGTACTTC. The chain combines TRBV18 with TRBJ2-4; 10 positions agree with TRBD1. The CDR3 is 16 residues long. The V and J ends lost 3 bases and 6 bases, in that order; junction bases with no gene match: 8. Germline assignment: CDR1 KGHSH and CDR2 LQKENI.

This clone appeared once. The V call is TRBV19, the J call TRBJ2-5, with D possibly TRBD2 on 6 matching bases. This CDR3 has 13 amino acids. V was trimmed by 4 bases and J by 5 bases, leaving 11 bases between them. CDR1 and CDR2 from the germline V gene are LNHDA and SQIVND (reference sequence). The CDR3 loop reads CASSKRETETQYF. CDR3 DNA: TGTGCCAGTAGTAAACGGGAGACGGAGACCCAGTACTTC.

The chain uses TRBV6-5 and TRBJ2-5, with TRBD2 identical over 7 bases. This CDR3 has 14 residues. In germline, CDR1 is MNHEY, CDR2 SVGAGI. The junction had 11 bases not matched to a gene; V was cut back by 8 bases and J by 5 bases. The CDR3 loop reads CASGEGGFGETQYF. Here the CDR3 DNA reads TGTGCCAGCGGAGAGGGAGGGTTTGGGGAGACCCAGTACTTC.

The rearrangement uses TRBV6-5 and TRBJ2-7; 10 bases agree with TRBD2. Germline trimming cut 0 bases from V and 6 bases from J; bases unmatched to any gene: 8. The CDR3 runs to 16 residues. Germline CDR1 MNHEY, CDR2 SVGAGI. CDR3 amino acids: CASSYSGSSGSFEQYF. CDR3 nucleotides: TGTGCCAGCAGTTACTCGGGGTCTAGCGGGAGTTTCGAGCAGTACTTC.

CDR3 amino acids: CAWSWTSGSPNEQFF. The CDR3 nucleotides read TGTGCCTGGTCTTGGACTAGCGGGTCCCCCAATGAGCAGTTCTTC. This rearrangement joins TRBV30 to TRBJ2-1, with TRBD2 matching over 11 bases. The V gene's germline CDR1 is GTSNPN and CDR2 SVGIG (reference sequence). This CDR3 contains 15 residues. The V segment lost 5 bases and the J segment 6 bases; nucleotides outside the gene matches: 9.

This chain connects TRBV11-2 to TRBJ1-5; a weak D match, TRBD1 (6 bases). The CDR3 is made up of 15 amino acids. Per germline, CDR1 SGHAT and CDR2 FQNNGV. Trimming left V 4 bases short and J 2 bases short, with 12 bases between. For the CDR3, the DNA is TGTGCCAGCAGCTCACGCAGGACAGGCAATCAGCCCCAGCATTTT. Its protein product is CASSSRRTGNQPQHF.

CDR3 bases: TGTGCCAGTAGTGGGACAGTTTATTCTGGGGCCAACGTCCTGACTTTC. As protein: CASSGTVYSGANVLTF. The J gene is TRBJ2-6, the V gene TRBV19; 7 positions agree with TRBD1. The CDR3 sequence is 16 residues long. Trimming removed 5 bases from V and 1 base from J; junction bases left unmatched: 5. Germline V gene sequence: CDR1 LNHDA, CDR2 SQIVND (reference sequence).

The V call is TRBV27, the J call TRBJ2-2; D is ambiguous. CDR1 MNHEY and CDR2 SMNVEV come from the germline V gene (reference sequence). V lost 5 bases and J lost 8, with 9 bases in between. This CDR3 region has 12 residues. The DNA for the CDR3 is TGTGCCAGCAGTGTCTTCGCGGGGGAGCTGTTTTTT. Protein: CASSVFAGELFF.

The J gene is TRBJ1-1, the V gene TRBV5-1, with D possibly TRBD1 on 6 matching bases. In germline, CDR1 is SGHRS, CDR2 YFSETQ. The CDR3 spans 13 residues. The V gene lost 4 bases and the J gene lost 5 bases, with 12 bases spanning the gap. This chain's CDR3 is CASSLTGLTEAFF. The CDR3 coding sequence is TGCGCCAGCAGCCTAACAGGGTTGACTGAAGCTTTCTTT.

The chain has TRBV7-2 and TRBJ1-1, with TRBD1 matching 8 bases. The CDR3 loop spans 17 amino acids. V shed 1 base, J shed 4 bases, and the junction held 11 bases outside the gene matches. Germline V gene lookup returns CDR1 SGHTA and CDR2 FQGNSA. CDR3 sequence: CASSLVSGGQGATEAFF. For the CDR3, the DNA is TGTGCCAGCAGCTTAGTTTCGGGAGGACAGGGAGCCACTGAAGCTTTCTTT. Based on the CDR3 plus reference TRBV7-2 and TRBJ1-1, the full variable domain is GAGVSQSPSNKVTEKGKDVELRCDPISGHTALYWYRQSLGQGLEFLIYFQGNSAPDKSGLPSDRFSAERTGGSVSTLTIQRTQQEDSAVYLCASSLVSGGQGATEAFFGQGTRLTVV.

This clone was seen a single time. The chain has TRBV18 and TRBJ1-2; 7 bases fit TRBD1. The CDR3 totals 13 residues. V dropped 4 bases and J dropped 6; count of bases not matched to a gene: 5. Germline assignment: CDR1 KGHSH and CDR2 LQKENI. CDR3 residues: CASSLQGRHGYTF. CDR3 nucleotides: TGTGCCAGCTCACTACAGGGGAGGCATGGCTACACCTTC.

The chain combines TRBV5-4 with TRBJ1-2, with 9 bases fitting TRBD1. Germline values: CDR1 SGHNT, CDR2 YYREEE (reference sequence). This CDR3 has 14 amino acids. The J segment lost 2 bases and the V segment lost 3 bases, leaving 2 bases of the junction unmatched. The CDR3 reads CASSYGTGNYGYTF. The CDR3 DNA follows: TGTGCCAGCAGCTATGGGACAGGGAACTATGGCTACACCTTC.

The sample holds a few counts of this clone. V usage is TRBV28 and J usage is TRBJ2-3; TRBD1 aligns across 8 bases. V shed 5 bases and J 6 bases; nucleotides not matched to a gene: 10. Germline values: CDR1 MDHEN, CDR2 SYDVKM. CDR3 length equals 15 residues. This CDR3 reads CASSPGTGLWDTQYF. The DNA of the CDR3 is TGTGCCAGCAGTCCCGGGACAGGTTTGTGGGATACGCAGTATTTT.

The V and J genes are TRBV5-4 and TRBJ2-3; D is possibly TRBD2 (6 bases). The germline V and J ends were trimmed by 0 bases and 1 base, with 9 bases remaining between them. The CDR3 length is 15 residues. CDR1 is SGHNT, CDR2 YYREEE, per germline (reference sequence). CDR3 sequence: CASSLGSGGTDTQYF. The CDR3 coding sequence is TGTGCCAGCAGCTTGGGGTCGGGGGGCACAGATACGCAGTATTTT.

This clone has just a few counts. The V and J genes are TRBV5-1 and TRBJ1-2; 7 nucleotides line up with TRBD1. This CDR3 has 14 residues. The V gene end was trimmed by 0 bases and the J gene end by 3 bases; junction bases not matched to a gene: 2. Germline V gives CDR1 SGHRS, CDR2 YFSETQ. The CDR3 DNA is TGCGCCAGCAGCTTGGTTGGGACAGACTATGGCTACACCTTC. Its translation is CASSLVGTDYGYTF.

This clone was observed once. The chain recombines TRBV30 with TRBJ2-7, with 7 nucleotides matching TRBD1. Germline CDR1 GTSNPN, CDR2 SVGIG (reference sequence). This CDR3 spans 14 amino acids. V was pared by 3 bases and J by 7 bases, with 12 bases of the junction left unmatched. CDR3 protein: CAWSKTGVLGEQYF. The CDR3 DNA reads TGTGCCTGGAGCAAAACAGGGGTCTTGGGGGAGCAGTACTTC.

This clone was picked up a small number of times. The genes are TRBV7-9 and TRBJ1-2; possibly TRBD1 for D (5 bases). V was clipped by 8 bases and J by 3 bases, with 16 bases between them. Germline V lookup: CDR1 SEHNR, CDR2 FQNEAQ (reference sequence). CDR3 size: 14 residues. The CDR3 DNA follows: TGTGCCAGCGGAGGGACGGTGGGGTACTATGGCTACACCTTC. The encoded protein is CASGGTVGYYGYTF.

This chain links TRBV5-4 with TRBJ1-2; TRBD1 is a possible D gene (5 bases). The CDR3 is 16 amino acids. Germline V gene data show CDR1 as SGHNT and CDR2 as YYREEE (reference sequence). Trimming took 2 bases from V and 8 from J, leaving 22 bases between them. This CDR3 reads CASSFISRQTLGGYTF. CDR3 DNA sequence: TGTGCCAGCAGCTTTATTTCTAGACAGACACTGGGCGGCTACACCTTC.

Turning to this clone: In the same sample, other DNA sequences code for this CDR3. The chain carries TRBV18 and TRBJ1-5, with 8 bases identical to TRBD1. In germline, CDR1 is KGHSH, CDR2 LQKENI. The CDR3 totals 14 residues. With 6 bases clipped from V and 4 bases from J, the junction kept 5 bases outside the gene matches. CDR3 region: CASSPGTGNQPQHF. For the CDR3, the DNA is TGTGCCAGCTCTCCCGGGACAGGTAATCAGCCCCAGCATTTT.

This sequence joins TRBV5-1 and TRBJ1-2; no firm D call. The CDR3 runs 9 residues. Per germline, CDR1 SGHRS and CDR2 YFSETQ. The CDR3 coding sequence is TGCCCCCACGGTGCTGGCTACACCTTC. Amino acid sequence: CPHGAGYTF.

The chain combines TRBV15 with TRBJ1-4; D gene ambiguous. The CDR3 runs 16 residues. V shed 0 bases and J shed 4 bases, with 12 bases lying between them. Germline CDR1 and CDR2: LNHNV and YYDKDF (reference sequence). The CDR3 is CATSRDSRHRNEKLFF. The CDR3 DNA is TGTGCCACCAGCAGAGATAGTCGACACCGTAATGAAAAACTGTTTTTT.